This entry concerns a single T cell receptor beta chain. Antigen specificity is unknown. Clones were read by immunoSEQ multiplex PCR, and TCRdb kept only the in-frame ones, dropping some. This table holds approximately 4,900 clones, around four fifths found once. Patients had resection in Japan or China between the mid-2010s and the late 2010s. Two lung cancer pathologists independently confirmed each histologic diagnosis. These data come from a study of immune evolution from preneoplasia to lung adenocarcinoma. General study results and limits: Later-stage lesions appeared to have more T cells, more diversity, less clonality. Top clone frequencies peaked in normal lung, apparently declining through invasive adenocarcinoma.

The V gene lost 0 bases and the J gene lost 3 bases, with 12 bases spanning the gap. Germline V gene sequence: CDR1 SGHVS, CDR2 FQNEAQ. The CDR3 consists of 15 residues. This clonotype originated in a person aged 45-69 years with lung adenocarcinoma. The sequenced material came from FFPE normal lung tissue adjacent to the tumor. J is TRBJ2-7 and V is TRBV7-8; unclear D gene. This CDR3 is CASSLAYGPIYEQYF. CDR3 bases: TGTGCCAGCAGCTTAGCATACGGGCCTATCTACGAGCAGTACTTC. Combining the CDR3 with reference TRBV7-8 and TRBJ2-7 gives the whole variable domain GAGVSQSPRYKVAKRGQDVALRCDPISGHVSLFWYQQALGQGPEFLTYFQNEAQLDKSGLPSDRFFAERPEGSVSTLKIQRTQQEDSAVYLCASSLAYGPIYEQYFGPGTRLTVT.